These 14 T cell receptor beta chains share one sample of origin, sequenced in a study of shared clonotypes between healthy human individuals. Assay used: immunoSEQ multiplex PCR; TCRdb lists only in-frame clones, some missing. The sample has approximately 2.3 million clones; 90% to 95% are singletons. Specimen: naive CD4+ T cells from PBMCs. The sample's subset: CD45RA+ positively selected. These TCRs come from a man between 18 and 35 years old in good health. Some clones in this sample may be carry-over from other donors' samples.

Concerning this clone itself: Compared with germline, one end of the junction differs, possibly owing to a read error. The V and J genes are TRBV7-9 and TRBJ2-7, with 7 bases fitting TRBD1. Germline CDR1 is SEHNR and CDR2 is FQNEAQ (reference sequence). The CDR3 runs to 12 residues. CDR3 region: CASSLGDSPKPF. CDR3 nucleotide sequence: TGTGCCAGCAGCTTAGGGGACAGCCCGAAACCCTTC.

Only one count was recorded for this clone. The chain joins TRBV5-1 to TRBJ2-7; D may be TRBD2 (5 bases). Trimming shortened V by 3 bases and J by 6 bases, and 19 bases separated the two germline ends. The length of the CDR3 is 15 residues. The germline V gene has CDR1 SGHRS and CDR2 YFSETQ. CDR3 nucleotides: TGCGCCAGCAGCTCTGCCTTGTCTGGAGGATCCGAGCAGTACTTC. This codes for CASSSALSGGSEQYF.

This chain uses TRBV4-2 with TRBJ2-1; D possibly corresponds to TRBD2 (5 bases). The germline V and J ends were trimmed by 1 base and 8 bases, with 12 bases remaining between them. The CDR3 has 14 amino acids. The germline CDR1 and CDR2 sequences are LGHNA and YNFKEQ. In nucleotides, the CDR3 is TGTGCCAGCAGCCAAGCCGGGAATAGGGATGAGCAGTTCTTC. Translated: CASSQAGNRDEQFF.

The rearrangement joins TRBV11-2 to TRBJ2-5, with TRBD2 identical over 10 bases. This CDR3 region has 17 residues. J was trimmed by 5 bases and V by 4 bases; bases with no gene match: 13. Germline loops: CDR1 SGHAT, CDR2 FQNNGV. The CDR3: CASSSAPSGGRGETQYF. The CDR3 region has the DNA TGTGCCAGCAGCTCCGCGCCTAGCGGGGGCCGAGGGGAGACCCAGTACTTC.

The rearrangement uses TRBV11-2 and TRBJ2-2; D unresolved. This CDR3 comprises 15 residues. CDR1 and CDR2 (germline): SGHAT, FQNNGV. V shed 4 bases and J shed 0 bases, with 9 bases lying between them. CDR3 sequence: CASSSGVSNTGELFF. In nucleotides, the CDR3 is TGTGCCAGCAGCTCTGGCGTCTCGAACACCGGGGAGCTGTTTTTT.

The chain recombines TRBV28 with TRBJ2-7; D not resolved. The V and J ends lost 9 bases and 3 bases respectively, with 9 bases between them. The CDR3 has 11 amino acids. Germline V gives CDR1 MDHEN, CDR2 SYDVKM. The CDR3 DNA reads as TGTGCCAGTACCACTCGCTACGAGCAGTACTTC. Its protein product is CASTTRYEQYF.

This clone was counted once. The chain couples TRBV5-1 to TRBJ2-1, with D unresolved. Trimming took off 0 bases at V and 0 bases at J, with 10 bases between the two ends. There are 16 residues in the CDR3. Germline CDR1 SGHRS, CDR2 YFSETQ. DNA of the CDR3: TGCGCCAGCAGCTTGGTGGCCCGGAGCTCCTACAATGAGCAGTTCTTC. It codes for CASSLVARSSYNEQFF.

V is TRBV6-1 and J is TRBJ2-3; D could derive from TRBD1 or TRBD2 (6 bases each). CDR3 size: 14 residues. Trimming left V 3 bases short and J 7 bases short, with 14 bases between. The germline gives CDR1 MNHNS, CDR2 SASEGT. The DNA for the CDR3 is TGTGCCAGCAGTGAGGGACTGGGGACAAATACGCAGTATTTT. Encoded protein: CASSEGLGTNTQYF.

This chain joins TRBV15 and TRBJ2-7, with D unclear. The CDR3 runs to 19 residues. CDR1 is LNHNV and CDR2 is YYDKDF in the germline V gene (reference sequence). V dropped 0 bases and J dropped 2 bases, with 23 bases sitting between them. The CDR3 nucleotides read TGTGCCACCAGCAGAGATTTATCCAAGAGCCTCCTTCTTACCTACGAGCAGTACTTC. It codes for CATSRDLSKSLLLTYEQYF.

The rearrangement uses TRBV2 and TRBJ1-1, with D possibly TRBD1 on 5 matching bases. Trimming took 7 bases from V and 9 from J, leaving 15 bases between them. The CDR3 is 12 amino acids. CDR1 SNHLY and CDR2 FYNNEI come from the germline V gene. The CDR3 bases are TGTGCCAGCACTGGACAAGTCCTAAAAGCTTTCTTT. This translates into CASTGQVLKAFF.

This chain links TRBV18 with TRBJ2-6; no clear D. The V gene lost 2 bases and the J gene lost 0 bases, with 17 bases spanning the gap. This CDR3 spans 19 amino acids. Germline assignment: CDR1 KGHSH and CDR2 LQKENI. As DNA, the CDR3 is TGTGCCAGCTCACCAGGAACTACACCTTCCGTCTCTGGGGCCAACGTCCTGACTTTC. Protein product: CASSPGTTPSVSGANVLTF.

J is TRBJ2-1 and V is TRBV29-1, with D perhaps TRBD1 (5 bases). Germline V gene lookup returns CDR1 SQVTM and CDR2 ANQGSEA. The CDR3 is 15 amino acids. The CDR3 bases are TGCGCCTACCCGAGGACATTGAGCTCCTACAATGAGCAGTTCTTC. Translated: CAYPRTLSSYNEQFF.

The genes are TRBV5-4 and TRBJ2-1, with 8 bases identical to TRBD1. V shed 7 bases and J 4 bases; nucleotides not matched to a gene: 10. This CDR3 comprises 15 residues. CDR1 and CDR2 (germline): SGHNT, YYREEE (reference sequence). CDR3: CASRFEQGVYNEQFF. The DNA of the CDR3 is TGTGCCAGCCGATTTGAACAGGGGGTGTACAATGAGCAGTTCTTC.

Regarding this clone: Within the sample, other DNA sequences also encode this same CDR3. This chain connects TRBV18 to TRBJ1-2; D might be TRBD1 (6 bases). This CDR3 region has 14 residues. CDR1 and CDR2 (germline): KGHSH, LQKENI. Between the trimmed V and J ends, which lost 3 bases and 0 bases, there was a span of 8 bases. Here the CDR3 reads CASSPQGSNYGYTF. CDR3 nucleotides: TGTGCCAGCTCACCGCAGGGGTCTAACTATGGCTACACCTTC.